This T cell receptor (beta chain) stems from a study of blood T cell dynamics during melanoma immunotherapy. Time point reported: week 3, after first cycle of checkpoint inhibitor. This CDR3 contains 17 residues. CDR1 and CDR2 (germline): SEHNR, FQNEAQ (reference sequence). Trimming removed 3 bases from V and 0 bases from J; junction bases left unmatched: 10. TCRdb keeps only in-frame clones here, not all; method: immunoSEQ multiplex PCR. The sample lists about 28,000 clones; around four fifths were seen once. The source material was blood, sampled from a patient treated with checkpoint blockade. This chain connects TRBV7-9 to TRBJ1-1; TRBD1 agrees at 7 bases. This TCR came from a human donor with melanoma. The CDR3: CASSFLTGSPLNTEAFF. In nucleotides, the CDR3 is TGTGCCAGCAGCTTTTTGACAGGGTCTCCTTTGAACACTGAAGCTTTCTTT. The variable domain in full, with the rest retrieved from reference TRBV7-9 and TRBJ1-1, is DTGVSQNPRHKITKRGQNVTFRCDPISEHNRLYWYRQTLGQGPEFLTYFQNEAQLEKSRLLSDRFSAERPKGSFSTLEIQRTEQGDSAMYLCASSFLTGSPLNTEAFFGQGTRLTVV.